These 27 T cell receptor beta chains share one sample of origin, sequenced in a study of T cell repertoires in cytomegalovirus infection. No antigen is known for these receptors. TCRdb ran MiXCR on the reads and lists one entry per CDR3 protein. The table lists approximately 140,000 distinct CDR3 sequences, about 24% of them singletons. Material for sequencing was PBMCs, sequenced either directly or after in vitro stimulation (not recorded which). Receptors were obtained from a human donor in good health (CMV status not recorded). Some clones in this sample may be carry-over from other donors' samples.

At least ten counts were recorded for this clonotype. This rearrangement joins TRBV6-1 to TRBJ2-7, with 12 positions matching TRBD2. This CDR3 has 15 residues. Germline V lookup: CDR1 MNHNS, CDR2 SASEGT. V dropped 3 bases and J dropped 1; count of bases not matched to a gene: 1. The CDR3: CASSELAGGSYEQYV. The CDR3 DNA follows: TGTGCCAGCAGTGAGCTAGCGGGAGGGTCCTACGAGCAGTACGTC.

A few counts support this clonotype. The gene calls are TRBV20-1 and TRBJ1-1; 7 positions agree with TRBD1. Trimming took 4 bases from V and 1 from J; bases not matched to a gene: 6. The CDR3 consists of 14 residues. CDR1 DFQATT and CDR2 SNEGSKA come from the germline V gene (reference sequence). The CDR3: CSATPGTANTEAFF. The CDR3 nucleotides read TGCAGTGCTACACCAGGGACAGCGAACACTGAAGCTTTCTTT.

This clonotype was picked up many times. The chain combines TRBV7-2 with TRBJ2-5; 8 nucleotides agree with TRBD2. Per the germline V gene, CDR1 is SGHTA and CDR2 is FQGNSA. V lost 8 bases to trimming and J lost 1 base; unmatched junction nucleotides: 6. This CDR3 is built from 14 residues. The DNA of the CDR3 is TGTGCCAGCCGCCTAGCGGGCGGCCAAGAGACCCAGTACTTC. Translation: CASRLAGGQETQYF.

The J gene is TRBJ1-2, the V gene TRBV19, with 8 bases matching TRBD1. Germline CDR1 reads LNHDA; CDR2 reads SQIVND (reference sequence). V lost 1 base and J lost 3; bases outside the gene matches: 1. The CDR3 loop spans 14 amino acids. CDR3 nucleotides: TGTGCCAGTAGTATAGTACAGGGGGACTATGGCTACACCTTC. Amino acids: CASSIVQGDYGYTF.

This clonotype was seen a few times. V gene TRBV19 combines with J gene TRBJ1-2; D uncertain. The CDR3 contains 14 residues. The V gene's germline CDR1 is LNHDA and CDR2 SQIVND (reference sequence). V lost 6 bases, J lost 2 bases, and 13 bases lay in between. CDR3 amino acids: CASRDSRRNYGYTF. Written as DNA, the CDR3 is TGTGCCAGTAGAGACTCCCGGCGAAACTATGGCTACACCTTC.

The chain joins TRBV18 to TRBJ1-1; no reliable D call. CDR1 KGHSH and CDR2 LQKENI come from the germline V gene. CDR3 length equals 15 residues. Trimming cost V 2 bases and J 0 bases, with 10 bases left between them. CDR3 coding DNA: TGTGCCAGCTCACCATTCGATCAGATGAACACTGAAGCTTTCTTT. Its translation is CASSPFDQMNTEAFF. Full variable domain (remainder filled in from reference TRBV18 and TRBJ1-1): NAGVMQNPRHLVRRRGQEARLRCSPMKGHSHVYWYRQLPEEGLKFMVYLQKENIIDESGMPKERFSAEFPKEGPSILRIQQVVRGDSAAYFCASSPFDQMNTEAFFGQGTRLTVV.

Notes on this clonotype: Being one base from a much bigger clone, this may be a read error. The chain joins TRBV6-5 to TRBJ2-6; D is unresolved. The V end lost 11 bases, the J end lost 0 bases, and 23 bases lay between the germline ends. There are 18 residues in the CDR3. Per germline, CDR1 MNHEY and CDR2 SVGAGI. The CDR3 here is CASESIPVGNSGANVLTF. CDR3 sequence (DNA): TGTGCCTCCGAAAGTATCCCGGTGGGAAACTCTGGGGCCAACGTCCTGACTTTC.

The genes are TRBV15 and TRBJ2-7; possibly TRBD1 for D (5 bases). Germline CDR1 reads LNHNV; CDR2 reads YYDKDF (reference sequence). V shed 3 bases and J shed 1 base, with 19 bases lying between them. This CDR3 is built from 17 residues. The CDR3 is CATSSHPRGPISYEQYF. In nucleotides, the CDR3 is TGTGCCACCAGCAGTCACCCAAGGGGCCCGATTTCCTACGAGCAGTACTTC.

This clonotype was detected only a few times. CDR3 sequence: CASSLGGNSNYNEQFF. The CDR3 nucleotides are TGTGCCAGCAGCCTGGGGGGAAACAGCAACTACAATGAGCAGTTCTTC. The rearrangement uses TRBV5-8 and TRBJ2-1, with D tentatively TRBD2 (6 bases). V was cut by 4 bases and J by 3 bases, with 17 bases left in between. There are 16 residues in the CDR3. Germline values: CDR1 SGHTS, CDR2 YDEGEE.

The chain carries TRBV6-5 and TRBJ1-1, with a tentative D call TRBD1 (5 bases). From germline, CDR1 is MNHEY and CDR2 SVGAGI. CDR3 length: 15 amino acids. Trimming removed 5 bases at V and 4 bases at J, with 17 bases between. CDR3 DNA: TGTGCCAGCAGTCGATTCCGGGCCGGGGGCACTGAAGCTTTCTTT. This translates into CASSRFRAGGTEAFF.

This clonotype was counted between two and nine times. DNA for the CDR3: TGTGCCAGCAGCCCCCGAAACACCGGGGAGCTGTTTTTT. It is translated as CASSPRNTGELFF. V and J are TRBV7-2 and TRBJ2-2, with unresolved D. Trimming removed 5 bases from V and 2 bases from J, with 6 bases in between. Germline V CDR1 and CDR2: SGHTA, FQGNSA. CDR3 size: 13 residues.

This clonotype was picked up a small number of times. The J gene is TRBJ1-3, the V gene TRBV7-6; the D is unclear. Germline V gene lookup returns CDR1 SGHVS and CDR2 FNYEAQ. The CDR3 runs to 16 residues. Trimming shortened V by 2 bases and J by 0 bases, and 11 bases separated the two germline ends. The CDR3 coding sequence is TGTGCCAGCAGCTTATCCTCACTGAGCTCTGGAAACACCATATATTTT. Protein: CASSLSSLSSGNTIYF.

A few counts support this clonotype. This chain links TRBV6-5 with TRBJ1-6, with 7 positions matching TRBD1. The CDR3 runs to 14 residues. In germline, CDR1 is MNHEY, CDR2 SVGAGI. The V gene end was trimmed by 0 bases and the J gene end by 17 bases; junction bases not matched to a gene: 10. The CDR3 region is CASSYSAQGVYVHF. The CDR3 region has the DNA TGTGCCAGCAGTTACTCGGCGCAGGGGGTTTATGTCCACTTT.

The chain employs TRBV4-1 and TRBJ1-1; TRBD1 is a possible D gene (5 bases). V shed 4 bases and J shed 4 bases, with 16 bases lying between them. Looked up from germline, CDR1 is MGHRA and CDR2 is YSYEKL. The CDR3 loop spans 15 amino acids. CDR3 in amino acids: CASSRDSSTLTEAFF. CDR3 DNA sequence: TGCGCCAGCAGCCGGGACTCAAGTACCCTCACTGAAGCTTTCTTT.

This clonotype has only a few counts. The chain employs TRBV7-2 and TRBJ1-2; D is ambiguous. This CDR3 spans 13 amino acids. In germline, CDR1 is SGHTA, CDR2 FQGNSA. Trimming removed 2 bases at V and 8 bases at J, with 12 bases between. CDR3 region: CASSLIRLQGYTF. CDR3 coding DNA: TGTGCCAGCAGCTTAATCAGGCTCCAGGGCTACACCTTC.

The chain links TRBV7-3 to TRBJ2-1; no firm D call. From germline, CDR1 is SGHTA and CDR2 FQGTGA. V gave up 5 bases and J gave up 2 bases, with 16 bases separating them. This CDR3 is built from 16 residues. The CDR3 sequence is CASSPSLRITYNEQFF. CDR3 nucleotides: TGTGCCAGCAGCCCCAGTCTTCGTATCACCTACAATGAGCAGTTCTTC.

This clonotype occurred many times. The chain links TRBV7-2 to TRBJ2-5; D perhaps matches TRBD2 (7 bases). In germline, CDR1 is SGHTA, CDR2 FQGNSA. This CDR3 has 16 amino acids. V lost 1 base and J lost 5, with 17 bases in between. CDR3 sequence: CASSLVAGALGETQYF. As DNA, the CDR3 is TGTGCCAGCAGCTTAGTGGCGGGGGCCTTGGGTGAGACCCAGTACTTC.

The chain has TRBV10-3 and TRBJ1-1; D may be TRBD1 (5 bases). Trimming removed 10 bases from V and 7 bases from J, with 19 bases in between. This CDR3 has 13 residues. Germline V gene sequence: CDR1 ENHRY, CDR2 SYGVKD. Here the CDR3 reads CATTSVGAVEAFF. CDR3 in DNA: TGTGCCACCACTTCGGTAGGGGCTGTTGAAGCTTTCTTT.

This clonotype was detected only a few times. This chain uses TRBV6-6 with TRBJ2-1, with no clear D. Trimming took 2 bases from V and 1 from J, leaving 3 bases between them. The CDR3 runs to 13 residues. Germline lookup yields CDR1 MNHNY and CDR2 SVGAGI (reference sequence). CDR3 sequence: CASSYVSYNEQFF. The CDR3 region has the DNA TGTGCCAGCAGTTACGTGTCCTACAATGAGCAGTTCTTC.

This rearrangement joins TRBV4-2 to TRBJ2-7; no reliable D call. CDR1 and CDR2 from the germline V gene are LGHNA and YNFKEQ. The CDR3 covers 13 residues. V lost 3 bases and J 6 bases, leaving 12 bases between the germline ends. CDR3 amino acids: CASSHRDWGEQYF. Written as DNA, the CDR3 is TGTGCCAGCAGCCACCGCGACTGGGGCGAGCAGTACTTC.

This clonotype came up a few times. The rearrangement uses TRBV6-2 or TRBV6-3 and TRBJ2-7; weak D call: TRBD2 (6 bases). Trimming left V 5 bases short and J 0 bases short, with 14 bases between. This CDR3 is built from 15 residues. Germline V gives CDR1 MNHEY, CDR2 SVGEGT. This CDR3 reads CASSRGLGSSYEQYV. The DNA of the CDR3 is TGTGCCAGCAGTCGGGGACTCGGTAGCTCCTACGAGCAGTACGTC.

This clonotype has a handful of counts. The chain carries TRBV28 and TRBJ2-5, with D perhaps TRBD1 or TRBD2 (5 bases each). The CDR3 has 14 residues. The germline gives CDR1 MDHEN, CDR2 SYDVKM. The V end lost 6 bases, the J end lost 7 bases, and 18 bases lay between the germline ends. In DNA, the CDR3 is TGTGCCAGCAGAGGGACCGGGGACGGTTGGACCCAGTACTTC. Its protein is CASRGTGDGWTQYF.

This clonotype was recorded only once. V usage is TRBV7-8 and J usage is TRBJ2-2; D possibly uses TRBD1 or TRBD2 (5 bases each). V lost 0 bases, J lost 3 bases, and 8 bases lay in between. Germline-derived CDR1 and CDR2 are SGHVS and FQNEAQ. This CDR3 is built from 15 residues. CDR3 protein: CASSLAGVDTGELFF. The CDR3 DNA reads as TGTGCCAGCAGCTTAGCGGGGGTAGACACCGGGGAGCTGTTTTTT.

This sequence joins TRBV24-1 and TRBJ2-2; D is unclear. Germline V gene lookup returns CDR1 KGHDR and CDR2 SFDVKD. This CDR3 contains 15 residues. The germline V and J ends were trimmed by 4 bases and 6 bases, with 14 bases remaining between them. The CDR3 nucleotides read TGTGCCACCAGTGACGTCATAGCACCCCCCGGGGAGCTGTTTTTT. It yields the protein CATSDVIAPPGELFF.

This clonotype was seen repeatedly, ten times or more. The V and J genes are TRBV7-2 and TRBJ2-7, with 9 nucleotides matching TRBD1. This CDR3 region has 14 residues. The germline gives CDR1 SGHTA, CDR2 FQGNSA. Trimming took 5 bases from V and 4 from J; bases not matched to a gene: 6. CDR3 loop: CASSRDRVKYEQYF. CDR3 nucleotide sequence: TGTGCCAGCAGCCGGGACAGGGTTAAGTACGAGCAGTACTTC.

The CDR3 region is CASSAGGGPQETQYF. The CDR3 DNA reads as TGTGCCAGCAGCGCCGGTGGGGGTCCCCAAGAGACCCAGTACTTC. The chain is built from TRBV7-2 and TRBJ2-5, with D perhaps matching TRBD1 or TRBD2 (5 bases each). Germline lookup yields CDR1 SGHTA and CDR2 FQGNSA. The V end lost 5 bases, the J end lost 1 base, and 14 bases lay between the germline ends. The CDR3 is 15 residues long.

This clonotype was recorded at least ten times. J is TRBJ1-4 and V is TRBV7-2; D is undetermined. The CDR3 is made up of 15 amino acids. The ends were cut back, 1 base at V and 7 bases at J, with 13 bases in the middle. CDR1 and CDR2 (germline): SGHTA, FQGNSA. In nucleotides, the CDR3 is TGTGCCAGCAGCTTAGTGGGGTCAGGTCGTGAAAAACTGTTTTTT. Translation gives CASSLVGSGREKLFF.